The T cell receptor (beta chain) described here comes from a study of T cell responses to AZD1222 COVID-19 vaccine. In the case of this clone: Antigen specificity is unknown.

V was pared by 2 bases and J by 4 bases, with 11 bases between. The germline gives CDR1 KGHSY, CDR2 FQNENV. This CDR3 comprises 14 residues. Using immunoSEQ multiplex PCR, the repertoire was profiled, and TCRdb retains in-frame clones only, with some absent. The profile shows 100,000 or so clones, 80% to 95% of them singletons. Analyses pooled second doses at about 4 or about 12 weeks. Findings and limits, study-wide: Repertoire samples came only from after the peak T cell response. Across the whole spike, CD4 TCRs peaked at regions 160-218 and 743-854. Reportedly, nearly half the spike-specific TCRs target unmutated variant regions.

The chain combines TRBV16 with TRBJ1-2, with D unresolved. The sample was peripheral blood, taken 28 days after the second AZD1222 dose. The sequence was collected from an adult who received the AZD1222 COVID-19 vaccine. CDR3 region: CASSQDPGSYGYTF. In nucleotides, the CDR3 is TGTGCCAGCAGCCAAGACCCGGGCTCCTATGGCTACACCTTC.